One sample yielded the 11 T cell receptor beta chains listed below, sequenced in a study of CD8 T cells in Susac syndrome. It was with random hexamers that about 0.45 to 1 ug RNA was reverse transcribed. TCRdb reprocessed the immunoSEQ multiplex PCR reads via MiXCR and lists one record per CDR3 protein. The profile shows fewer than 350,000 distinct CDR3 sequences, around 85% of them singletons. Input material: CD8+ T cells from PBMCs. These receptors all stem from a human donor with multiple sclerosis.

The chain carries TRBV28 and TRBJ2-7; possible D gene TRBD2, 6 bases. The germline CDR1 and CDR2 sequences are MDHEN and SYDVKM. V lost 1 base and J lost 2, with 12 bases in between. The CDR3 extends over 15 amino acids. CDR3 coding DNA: TGTGCCAGCAGTTTATTTTCTAGCGAGACCTACGAGCAGTACTTC. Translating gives CASSLFSSETYEQYF.

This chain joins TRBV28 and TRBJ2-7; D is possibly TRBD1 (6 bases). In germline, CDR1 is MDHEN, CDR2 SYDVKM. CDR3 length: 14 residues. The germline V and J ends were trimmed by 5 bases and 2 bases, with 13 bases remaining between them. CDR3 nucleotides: TGTGCCAGCAGTGCGGCAGGGGAGACCTACGAGCAGTACTTC. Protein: CASSAAGETYEQYF.

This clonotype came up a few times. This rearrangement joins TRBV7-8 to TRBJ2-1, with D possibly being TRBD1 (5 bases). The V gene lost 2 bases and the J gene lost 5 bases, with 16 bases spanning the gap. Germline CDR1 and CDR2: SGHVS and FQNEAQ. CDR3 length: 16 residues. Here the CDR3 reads CASSLLMNRWHNEQFF. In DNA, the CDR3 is TGTGCCAGCAGCTTACTGATGAACAGGTGGCACAATGAGCAGTTCTTC.

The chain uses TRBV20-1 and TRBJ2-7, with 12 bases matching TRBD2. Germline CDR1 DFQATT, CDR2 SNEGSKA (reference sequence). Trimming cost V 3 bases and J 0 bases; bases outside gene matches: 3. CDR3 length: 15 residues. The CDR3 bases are TGCAGTGCTAGGAGACTAGCGGGGGACTCCTACGAGCAGTACTTC. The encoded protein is CSARRLAGDSYEQYF.

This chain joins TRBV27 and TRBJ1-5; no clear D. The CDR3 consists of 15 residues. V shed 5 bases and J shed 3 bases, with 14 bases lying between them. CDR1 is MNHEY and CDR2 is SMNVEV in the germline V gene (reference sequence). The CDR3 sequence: CASSEGVTNNQPQHF. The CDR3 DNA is TGTGCCAGCAGTGAAGGCGTCACAAACAATCAGCCCCAGCATTTT.

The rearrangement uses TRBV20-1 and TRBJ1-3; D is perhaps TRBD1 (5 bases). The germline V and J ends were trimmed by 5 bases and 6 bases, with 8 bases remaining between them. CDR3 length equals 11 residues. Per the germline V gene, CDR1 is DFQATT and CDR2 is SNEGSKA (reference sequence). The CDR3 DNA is TGCAGTGCTCGGGGGGAAAACACCATATATTTT. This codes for CSARGENTIYF.

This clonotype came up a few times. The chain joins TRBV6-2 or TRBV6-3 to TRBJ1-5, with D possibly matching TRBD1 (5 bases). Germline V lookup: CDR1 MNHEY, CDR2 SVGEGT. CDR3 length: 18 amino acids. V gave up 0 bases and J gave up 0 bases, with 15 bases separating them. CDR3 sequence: CASSYSSGERYSNQPQHF. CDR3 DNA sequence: TGTGCCAGCAGTTACTCGTCGGGGGAGAGGTATAGCAATCAGCCCCAGCATTTT.

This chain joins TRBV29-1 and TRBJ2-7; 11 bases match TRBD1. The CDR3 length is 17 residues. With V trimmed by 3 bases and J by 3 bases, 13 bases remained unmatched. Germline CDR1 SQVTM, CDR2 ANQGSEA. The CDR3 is CSVEDRGLPGRDYEQYF. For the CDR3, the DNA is TGCAGCGTTGAGGACAGGGGGCTCCCGGGTAGGGACTACGAGCAGTACTTC.

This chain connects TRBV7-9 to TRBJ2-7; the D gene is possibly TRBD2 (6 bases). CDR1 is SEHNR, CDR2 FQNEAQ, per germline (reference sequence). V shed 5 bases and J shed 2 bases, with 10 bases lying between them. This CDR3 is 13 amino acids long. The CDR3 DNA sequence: TGTGCCAGCAGCGCGACGGGGGCCTACGAGCAGTACTTC. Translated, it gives CASSATGAYEQYF.

The DNA for the CDR3 is TGCAGCGTTGACAGGCTACGCGGCCGAATTGATAGCACAGATACGCAGTATTTT. Protein: CSVDRLRGRIDSTDTQYF. V usage is TRBV29-1 and J usage is TRBJ2-3; D is undetermined. The CDR3 totals 18 residues. The V gene's germline CDR1 is SQVTM and CDR2 ANQGSEA. Trimming took 3 bases from V and 0 from J, leaving 22 bases between them.

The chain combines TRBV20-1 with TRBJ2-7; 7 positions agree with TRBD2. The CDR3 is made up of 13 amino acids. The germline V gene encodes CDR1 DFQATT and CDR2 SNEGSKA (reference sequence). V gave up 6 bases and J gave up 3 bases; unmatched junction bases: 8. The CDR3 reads CSAGGTPDYEQYF. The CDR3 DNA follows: TGCAGTGCCGGGGGGACGCCGGACTACGAGCAGTACTTC.